This T cell receptor beta chain came from a study of T cells in Graves' hyperthyroidism and ophthalmopathy. Findings and limits, study-wide: Also found in blood were most expanded thyroid clonotypes above 0.001.

RNA transcripts provided the source from which TCR beta CDR3 regions were amplified. Initially, a first-round RT-PCR of the TCR CDR3 employed the HTBI primer set. Each CDR3 protein gets one entry after TCRdb re-called the multiplex PCR reads with MiXCR. Here the sample spans approximately 620,000 distinct CDR3 sequences, about a sixth being singletons. In regard to this clonotype: Its antigen is not identified.

Ophthalmopathy patients all had a Clinical Activity Score of at least 3, a NOSPECS grade of at least 4 and disease under 3 months old. Specimen: blood. The TCR sequence derives from a woman between 40 and 55 years old with Graves' ophthalmopathy.

The CDR3 nucleotides are TGTGCCAGCAGCCAAGGGCAGGGGCTAACTTACGAGCAGTACTTC. It codes for CASSQGQGLTYEQYF. This chain joins TRBV16 and TRBJ2-7; D is perhaps TRBD1 (6 bases). Germline V CDR1 and CDR2: KGHSY, FQNENV. V was trimmed by 2 bases and J by 4 bases, leaving 15 bases between them. CDR3 length: 15 amino acids.